One and the same sample provided the 11 T cell receptor beta chains below, sequenced in a study of blood T cell repertoires in COVID-19. Sequencing was performed with immunoSEQ multiplex PCR; in TCRdb, only in-frame clones are kept and a portion is missing. Of approximately 250,000 clones in the sample, approximately 90% were seen once. Sequenced input: PBMCs or T cells enriched from blood (not recorded which). These receptors were taken from a woman aged 40-49 years with acute COVID-19.

The V gene is TRBV3-1 (or the pseudogene TRBV3-2), the J gene TRBJ2-1; 11 bases fit TRBD2. Germline values: CDR1 LGHDT, CDR2 YNNKEL (reference sequence). V dropped 4 bases and J dropped 10; count of bases not matched to a gene: 6. The CDR3 spans 14 residues. In nucleotides, the CDR3 is TGTGCCAGCAGCCCGCTAGCGGGAGGAGGAGAGCAGTTCTTC. Amino acid sequence: CASSPLAGGGEQFF.

The rearrangement links TRBV9 to TRBJ1-3; D is unclear. The germline CDR1 and CDR2 sequences are SGDLS and YYNGEE. The CDR3 covers 14 residues. The V end lost 5 bases, the J end lost 0 bases, and 9 bases lay between the germline ends. CDR3 DNA sequence: TGTGCCAGCAGTAGAGAGAGCTCTGGAAACACCATATATTTT. As protein: CASSRESSGNTIYF.

This clone appeared a few times. J is TRBJ2-7 and V is TRBV12-3 or TRBV12-4, with 9 bases identical to TRBD1. J gave up 6 bases and V 3 bases, and 0 bases lay outside the gene matches. This CDR3 is built from 12 residues. CDR3 DNA sequence: TGTGCCAGCAGTTTGACAGGGGGCGAGCAGTACGTC. It is translated as CASSLTGGEQYV.

The rearrangement uses TRBV7-8 and TRBJ1-5; D is unclear. The V end was cut by 5 bases, the J end by 7 bases, with 15 bases between. Per the germline V gene, CDR1 is SGHVS and CDR2 is FQNEAQ. The CDR3 length is 14 residues. CDR3 amino acids: CASSTRGGNQPQHF. DNA of the CDR3: TGTGCCAGCAGCACCCGGGGAGGGAACCAGCCCCAGCATTTT.

The chain links TRBV7-2 to TRBJ1-4; possible D gene TRBD1, 6 bases. The ends were cut back, 2 bases at V and 8 bases at J, with 18 bases in the middle. This CDR3 region has 16 residues. Germline V gives CDR1 SGHTA, CDR2 FQGNSA. The CDR3 nucleotides are TGTGCCAGCAGCTTACAGTCAGACAGGTTTTGGGAAAAACTGTTTTTT. Translation: CASSLQSDRFWEKLFF.

The V gene is TRBV28, the J gene TRBJ2-2; 8 bases are a match to TRBD1. Trimming cost V 3 bases and J 7 bases; bases outside gene matches: 1. The germline V gene has CDR1 MDHEN and CDR2 SYDVKM. This CDR3 is 13 amino acids long. CDR3 coding DNA: TGTGCCAGCAGTTTGACAGGGGTCGGGGAGCTGTTTTTT. It encodes CASSLTGVGELFF.

The CDR3 region is CAVGVGFYGYTF. DNA of the CDR3: TGTGCCGTAGGGGTCGGGTTCTATGGCTACACCTTC. The gene calls are TRBV30 and TRBJ1-2; D is possibly TRBD1 (5 bases). This CDR3 spans 12 amino acids. Looked up from germline, CDR1 is GTSNPN and CDR2 is SVGIG (reference sequence). V was clipped by 8 bases and J by 4 bases, with 14 bases between them.

The chain links TRBV28 to TRBJ1-5; possible D gene TRBD1, 6 bases. The length of the CDR3 is 13 residues. V was trimmed by 6 bases and J by 5 bases, leaving 11 bases between them. Germline V gene data show CDR1 as MDHEN and CDR2 as SYDVKM. CDR3 loop: CASRTGIDQPQHF. CDR3 coding DNA: TGTGCCAGCAGAACAGGGATTGATCAGCCCCAGCATTTT.

This chain links TRBV5-4 with TRBJ2-1, with D perhaps matching TRBD2 (5 bases). The CDR3 length is 15 residues. Germline CDR1 is SGHNT and CDR2 is YYREEE (reference sequence). The ends were cut back, 2 bases at V and 1 base at J, with 10 bases in the middle. CDR3 sequence (DNA): TGTGCCAGCAGCTTCTTAGCGAGTTCCTACAATGAGCAGTTCTTC. It encodes CASSFLASSYNEQFF.

The chain couples TRBV2 to TRBJ2-6; no definite D call. Looked up from germline, CDR1 is SNHLY and CDR2 is FYNNEI. The length of the CDR3 is 15 residues. Trimming shortened V by 10 bases and J by 1 base, and 14 bases separated the two germline ends. The CDR3 spells CATPRSRSGANVLTF. CDR3 sequence (DNA): TGTGCCACCCCAAGGAGCCGATCTGGGGCCAACGTCCTGACTTTC.

This chain uses TRBV28 with TRBJ2-3; 13 bases line up with TRBD2. The CDR3 contains 19 residues. V shed 1 base and J 4 bases; nucleotides not matched to a gene: 11. Germline CDR1 is MDHEN and CDR2 is SYDVKM. CDR3 region: CASSLSPWTSGRGPDTQYF. For the CDR3, the DNA is TGTGCCAGCAGTTTATCGCCTTGGACTAGCGGGAGAGGGCCAGATACGCAGTATTTT.